These T cell receptor beta chains were read from a single sample in a study of T cells in Graves' hyperthyroidism and ophthalmopathy. A single record per CDR3 protein comes from TCRdb applying MiXCR to the multiplex PCR reads. The table lists 480,000 or so distinct CDR3 sequences, approximately 49% of them singletons. The source material was peripheral blood or thyroid tissue (not recorded which). These receptor sequences come from an adult woman with Graves' disease, either hyperthyroidism or ophthalmopathy (not recorded which). Both conserved end residues are part of each CDR3. Each record gives: J gene, V gene, CDR3 length, CDR3 protein.

J: TRBJ2-5
V: TRBV20-1
length: 11
CDR3: CSAREGETQYF

J: TRBJ2-5
V: TRBV2
length: 12
CDR3: CASSAMGETQYF

J: TRBJ1-2
V: TRBV7-9
length: 14
CDR3: CASSHRDRGNGYTF

J: TRBJ1-5
V: TRBV2
length: 15
CDR3: CASSEFGQEGQPQHF

J: TRBJ1-2
V: TRBV28
length: 15
CDR3: CASSLLGTGDDGYTF

J: TRBJ1-1
V: TRBV5-1
length: 15
CDR3: CASHLNTGVGTEAFF

J: TRBJ2-5
V: TRBV10-3
length: 14
CDR3: CAISLIDRQETQYF

J: TRBJ1-2
V: TRBV11-1
length: 14
CDR3: CASIRSGAPYGYTF

J: TRBJ1-2
V: TRBV5-4
length: 12
CDR3: CASSPQTGGYTF

J: TRBJ1-3
V: TRBV9
length: 14
CDR3: CASSVDGSGNTIYF

J: TRBJ2-7
V: TRBV20-1
length: 11
CDR3: CSVPRVYEQYF

J: TRBJ2-5
V: TRBV20-1
length: 14
CDR3: CSARNGGRRETQYF

J: TRBJ1-5
V: TRBV4-1
length: 16
CDR3: CASSQEGRGPNQPQHF

J: TRBJ2-7
V: TRBV10-3
length: 14
CDR3: CASVPGESSYEQYF

J: TRBJ2-2
V: TRBV5-1
length: 14
CDR3: CASVGVANTGELFF

J: TRBJ2-7
V: TRBV5-1
length: 15
CDR3: CASSKEGTSVYEQYF

J: TRBJ2-2
V: TRBV20-1
length: 14
CDR3: CSARRGGGTGELFF

J: TRBJ2-1
V: TRBV7-9
length: 11
CDR3: CASSSLNEQFF

J: TRBJ1-3
V: TRBV2
length: 14
CDR3: CASSQTSYGNTIYF

J: TRBJ1-3
V: TRBV19
length: 13
CDR3: CASSLPGLNTIYF

J: TRBJ1-1
V: TRBV7-2
length: 11
CDR3: CASTVWGSAFF

J: TRBJ2-7
V: TRBV7-2
length: 14
CDR3: CASSFWAVNYEQYF

J: TRBJ2-1
V: TRBV5-1
length: 16
CDR3: CASSLVGGVAYNEQFF

J: TRBJ1-5
V: TRBV9
length: 15
CDR3: CASSAETGGGQPQHF

J: TRBJ1-1
V: TRBV7-2
length: 17
CDR3: CASSPRPGTGQNTEAFF

J: TRBJ1-5
V: TRBV7-3
length: 17
CDR3: CASSLKVAGGSNQPQHF

J: TRBJ2-7
V: TRBV5-1
length: 11
CDR3: CASRSLGEQYF

J: TRBJ1-2
V: TRBV6-2/TRBV6-3
length: 13
CDR3: CASSYSAAPGYTF

J: TRBJ1-4
V: TRBV9
length: 15
CDR3: CASSVGQGLNEKLFF

J: TRBJ2-5
V: TRBV9
length: 17
CDR3: CASSVDGLAGVRKTQYF

J: TRBJ1-1
V: TRBV5-1
length: 16
CDR3: CASSLVSSHLGTEAFF

J: TRBJ1-1
V: TRBV2
length: 14
CDR3: CASSEQGLATEAFF

J: TRBJ2-5
V: TRBV29-1
length: 12
CDR3: CSVDKEGETQYF

J: TRBJ2-2
V: TRBV19
length: 16
CDR3: CASRVPWAEDTGELFF

J: TRBJ2-6
V: TRBV2
length: 10
CDR3: CASSEDTEAF

J: TRBJ2-7
V: TRBV20-1
length: 13
CDR3: CSAPPGTVYEQCF

J: TRBJ1-2
V: TRBV7-2
length: 11
CDR3: CARRQGSSYTF

J: TRBJ2-7
V: TRBV6-1
length: 13
CDR3: CASSGGLAWEQYF

J: TRBJ1-4
V: TRBV20-1
length: 13
CDR3: CSALGGGREKLFF

J: TRBJ2-7
V: TRBV7-6
length: 15
CDR3: CASSLAQAGSYEQYF

J: TRBJ2-2
V: TRBV6-1
length: 11
CDR3: CATLRTGELFF

J: TRBJ2-7
V: TRBV7-9
length: 17
CDR3: CASSLGRQIFLTYEQYF

J: TRBJ1-6
V: TRBV20-1
length: 12
CDR3: CSASRVDSPLHF

J: TRBJ2-6
V: TRBV7-7
length: 12
CDR3: CASSAQLNTEAF

J: TRBJ1-5
V: TRBV2
length: 14
CDR3: CASSDPGPNQPQHF

J: TRBJ1-1
V: TRBV19
length: 16
CDR3: CASSMWGRGNDTEAFF

J: TRBJ2-5
V: TRBV20-1
length: 14
CDR3: CSVPADRRQETQYF

J: TRBJ1-5
V: TRBV10-3
length: 14
CDR3: CAISDLGGRQPQHF

J: TRBJ1-5
V: TRBV19
length: 17
CDR3: CATRTGTGGPSNQPQHF

J: TRBJ2-7
V: TRBV2
length: 11
CDR3: CASSALAGEYF

J: TRBJ2-1
V: TRBV20-1
length: 15
CDR3: CSAPYVRTGDNEQFF

J: TRBJ1-1
V: TRBV3-1
length: 11
CDR3: CASSGRIEAFF

J: TRBJ1-6
V: TRBV6-6
length: 17
CDR3: CASSPGGLLQQNSPLHF